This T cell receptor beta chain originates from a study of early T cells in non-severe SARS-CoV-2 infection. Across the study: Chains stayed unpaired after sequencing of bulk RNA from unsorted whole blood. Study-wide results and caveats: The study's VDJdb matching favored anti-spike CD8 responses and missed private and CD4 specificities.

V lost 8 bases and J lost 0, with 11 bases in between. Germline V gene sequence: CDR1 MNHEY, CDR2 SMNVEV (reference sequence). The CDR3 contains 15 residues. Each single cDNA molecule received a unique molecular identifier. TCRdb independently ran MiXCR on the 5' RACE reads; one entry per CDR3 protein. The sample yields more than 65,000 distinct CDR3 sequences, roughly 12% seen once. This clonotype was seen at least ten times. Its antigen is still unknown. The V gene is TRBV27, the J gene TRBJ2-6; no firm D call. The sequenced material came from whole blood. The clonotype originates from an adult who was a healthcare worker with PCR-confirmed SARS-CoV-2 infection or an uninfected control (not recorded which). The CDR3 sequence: CASRLWDSGANVLTF. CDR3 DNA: TGTGCCAGCCGATTGTGGGACTCTGGGGCCAACGTCCTGACTTTC.